Presented here are 29 T cell receptor beta chains from one specimen sequenced in a study of blood T cell repertoires in COVID-19. The table came from immunoSEQ multiplex PCR; TCRdb's copy has only in-frame clones and leaves some out. The data show fewer than 250,000 clones, 75% to 90% seen once. Sequenced sample: peripheral blood. The receptor source for this set is a man between 60 and 75 years old who had recovered from COVID-19.

This clone occurred once. The V call is TRBV29-1, the J call TRBJ1-1, with 9 nucleotides matching TRBD1. CDR3 length equals 15 residues. The V and J ends lost 2 bases and 3 bases, in that order; junction bases with no gene match: 7. Germline V gene lookup returns CDR1 SQVTM and CDR2 ANQGSEA. CDR3 residues: CSVEPNRGRDTEAFF. CDR3 bases: TGCAGCGTTGAACCTAACAGGGGGCGAGACACTGAAGCTTTCTTT.

This sequence joins TRBV7-9 and TRBJ2-5; maybe TRBD2 (5 bases). V lost 5 bases and J 0 bases, leaving 10 bases between the germline ends. The CDR3 length is 14 residues. Per germline, CDR1 SEHNR and CDR2 FQNEAQ (reference sequence). The CDR3 is CASSLRGNQETQYF. In DNA form, the CDR3 reads TGTGCCAGCAGCCTCAGAGGGAACCAAGAGACCCAGTACTTC.

This rearrangement joins TRBV4-1 to TRBJ1-1; no definite D call. CDR1 and CDR2 from the germline V gene are MGHRA and YSYEKL. The CDR3 sequence is 13 residues long. The V end was cut by 0 bases, the J end by 6 bases, with 8 bases between. This CDR3 reads CASSQDGRSEAFF. The CDR3 nucleotides are TGCGCCAGCAGCCAAGATGGCAGGTCTGAAGCTTTCTTT.

The genes are TRBV6-2 or TRBV6-3 and TRBJ2-7; possible D gene TRBD1, 6 bases. V was cut by 0 bases and J by 2 bases, with 14 bases left in between. This CDR3 contains 16 residues. The germline V gene has CDR1 MNHEY and CDR2 SVGEGT. CDR3: CASSYSARDNAYEQYF. In DNA form, the CDR3 reads TGTGCCAGCAGTTACTCGGCCCGGGACAATGCCTACGAGCAGTACTTC.

V and J are TRBV27 and TRBJ1-6; D ambiguous. The germline V and J ends were trimmed by 4 bases and 8 bases, with 6 bases remaining between them. This CDR3 has 12 amino acids. Germline CDR1 MNHEY, CDR2 SMNVEV (reference sequence). The CDR3 DNA follows: TGTGCCAGCAGTTCCCGGGATTCACCCCTCCACTTT. Protein: CASSSRDSPLHF.

The rearrangement joins TRBV6-6 to TRBJ2-3; the match to TRBD1 covers 9 bases. The V gene end was trimmed by 3 bases and the J gene end by 3 bases; junction bases not matched to a gene: 4. This CDR3 has 15 amino acids. Germline CDR1 is MNHNY and CDR2 is SVGAGI (reference sequence). The CDR3 here is CASSYPGQGTDTQYF. The CDR3 DNA follows: TGTGCCAGCAGTTATCCGGGACAGGGAACAGATACGCAGTATTTT.

This clone was found a few times. The chain uses TRBV18 and TRBJ1-1, with 8 bases matching TRBD1. Germline CDR1 reads KGHSH; CDR2 reads LQKENI. Losses at the gene ends were 4 bases for V and 7 bases for J; bases not matched to a gene: 5. The CDR3 length is 13 residues. CDR3 in amino acids: CASSLQGDGEAFF. CDR3 DNA sequence: TGTGCCAGCTCACTACAGGGGGACGGTGAAGCTTTCTTT.

This chain connects TRBV25-1 to TRBJ1-2, with 7 bases matching TRBD1. Trimming at V came to 6 bases and at J to 8 bases, leaving 9 bases not matched to a gene. Germline V gene sequence: CDR1 MGHDK, CDR2 SYGVNS. CDR3 length equals 13 residues. The CDR3: CASSLTGFGGYTF. The CDR3, as DNA: TGTGCCAGCAGCCTGACAGGGTTCGGGGGCTACACCTTC.

The genes are TRBV12-3 or TRBV12-4 and TRBJ2-3; D not certain. V dropped 1 base and J dropped 6 bases, with 5 bases sitting between them. CDR3 length: 12 residues. The CDR3 spells CASSLVGDTQYF. DNA of the CDR3: TGTGCCAGCAGTTTAGTGGGCGATACGCAGTATTTT.

This chain connects TRBV10-3 to TRBJ2-2, with a possible D match to TRBD2 (5 bases). Germline V gives CDR1 ENHRY, CDR2 SYGVKD. V was cut by 9 bases and J by 2 bases, with 13 bases left in between. This CDR3 region has 14 residues. As DNA, the CDR3 is TGTGCCATTCACAGTAGCGACAACACCGGGGAGCTGTTTTTT. It yields the protein CAIHSSDNTGELFF.

The chain joins TRBV3-1 (or the pseudogene TRBV3-2) to TRBJ2-3; TRBD2 is a possible D gene (5 bases). V was trimmed by 5 bases and J by 8 bases, leaving 11 bases between them. From germline, CDR1 is LGHDT and CDR2 YNNKEL (reference sequence). The CDR3 sequence is 12 residues long. The CDR3 DNA sequence: TGTGCCAGCAGCTCGGAGGTGGGTACGCAGTATTTT. Translating gives CASSSEVGTQYF.

J is TRBJ1-3 and V is TRBV18; D gene unclear. The CDR3 has 15 amino acids. Between the trimmed V and J ends, which lost 6 bases and 0 bases, there was a span of 12 bases. CDR1 is KGHSH and CDR2 is LQKENI in the germline V gene. CDR3 amino acids: CASSPPRGSGNTIYF. The CDR3 DNA reads as TGTGCCAGCTCCCCCCCCCGGGGCTCTGGAAACACCATATATTTT.

The rearrangement uses TRBV11-2 and TRBJ2-7; no reliable D call. Deletions cut 4 bases from V and 3 bases from J, with 16 bases between. In germline, CDR1 is SGHAT, CDR2 FQNNGV. This CDR3 contains 15 residues. CDR3 coding DNA: TGTGCCAGCAGCTCCTCGCCGGTCTTAAACTACGAGCAGTACTTC. Residues: CASSSSPVLNYEQYF. Variable domain in full (rest from reference TRBV11-2 and TRBJ2-7): EAGVAQSPRYKIIEKRQSVAFWCNPISGHATLYWYQQILGQGPKLLIQFQNNGVVDDSQLPKDRFSAERLKGVDSTLKIQPAKLEDSAVYLCASSSSPVLNYEQYFGPGTRLTVT.

This chain uses TRBV25-1 with TRBJ2-7; D remains unclear. The CDR3 is made up of 13 amino acids. Trimming removed 2 bases from V and 2 bases from J, with 7 bases in between. Germline V gives CDR1 MGHDK, CDR2 SYGVNS. The CDR3 loop reads CASSEQRAYEQYF. The CDR3 nucleotides read TGTGCCAGCAGTGAACAGCGCGCCTACGAGCAGTACTTC.

The rearrangement joins TRBV7-9 to TRBJ2-7; the D gene is possibly TRBD2 (5 bases). The CDR3 loop spans 15 amino acids. Germline V CDR1 and CDR2: SEHNR, FQNEAQ (reference sequence). V was shortened by 6 bases and J by 6 bases, with 21 bases between the two germline ends. The CDR3, as DNA: TGTGCCAGCAGTCCGCCCGGGGTTGGAGTGAGCGAGCAGTACTTC. It encodes CASSPPGVGVSEQYF.

The CDR3 sequence: CASRSTSYEQYF. In DNA, the CDR3 is TGTGCCAGCAGGAGTACTTCCTACGAGCAGTACTTC. This rearrangement joins TRBV28 to TRBJ2-7; the D is unclear. Germline V gene sequence: CDR1 MDHEN, CDR2 SYDVKM. This CDR3 region has 12 residues. The V end lost 6 bases, the J end lost 1 base, and 7 bases lay between the germline ends.

The chain combines TRBV19 with TRBJ1-2, with TRBD1 matching 7 bases. This CDR3 spans 14 amino acids. The junction had 10 bases not matched to a gene; V was cut back by 5 bases and J by 7 bases. CDR1 LNHDA and CDR2 SQIVND come from the germline V gene (reference sequence). The CDR3 loop is CASSPHSTGAGYTF. DNA for the CDR3: TGTGCCAGTAGTCCCCACTCCACAGGGGCTGGCTACACCTTC.

The table lists this clone with a count of one. V usage is TRBV5-1 and J usage is TRBJ2-2; no reliable D call. The CDR3 is 13 residues long. CDR1 SGHRS and CDR2 YFSETQ come from the germline V gene. V lost 3 bases and J lost 8, with 11 bases in between. CDR3 amino acids: CASSWAEKGELFF. CDR3 sequence (DNA): TGCGCCAGCAGCTGGGCTGAAAAGGGGGAGCTGTTTTTT. Complete variable domain (other parts from reference TRBV5-1 and TRBJ2-2): KAGVTQTPRYLIKTRGQQVTLSCSPISGHRSVSWYQQTPGQGLQFLFEYFSETQRNKGNFPGRFSGRQFSNSRSEMNVSTLELGDSALYLCASSWAEKGELFFGEGSRLTVL.

The table lists this clone with a count of one. The rearrangement links TRBV28 to TRBJ2-5; D perhaps matches TRBD1 (5 bases). The CDR3 extends over 14 amino acids. CDR1 is MDHEN, CDR2 SYDVKM, per germline. Trimming removed 3 bases from V and 5 bases from J, with 13 bases in between. CDR3 sequence reads: CASSLDADIETQYF. The CDR3 DNA reads TGTGCCAGCAGTTTGGATGCGGACATTGAGACCCAGTACTTC.

The V call is TRBV4-2, the J call TRBJ1-1, with D uncertain. This CDR3 comprises 14 residues. The germline gives CDR1 LGHNA, CDR2 YNFKEQ. The V gene lost 1 base and the J gene lost 7 bases, with 13 bases spanning the gap. The CDR3 DNA sequence: TGTGCCAGCAGCCAAGGCGGAGGATACGGTGAAGCTTTCTTT. This gives the protein CASSQGGGYGEAFF.

The V call is TRBV5-4, the J call TRBJ1-6; TRBD1 is a possible D gene (5 bases). V lost 0 bases, J lost 3 bases, and 7 bases lay in between. Germline V lookup: CDR1 SGHNT, CDR2 YYREEE (reference sequence). The CDR3 consists of 15 residues. The CDR3 DNA reads TGTGCCAGCAGCTTGGGACAGATCTATAATTCACCCCTCCACTTT. Amino acids: CASSLGQIYNSPLHF.

V gene TRBV5-6 combines with J gene TRBJ2-3; TRBD2 matches 10 bases. The CDR3 runs to 17 residues. With V trimmed by 2 bases and J by 7 bases, 13 bases remained unmatched. Germline V gene data show CDR1 as SGHDT and CDR2 as YYEEEE. CDR3 sequence (DNA): TGTGCCAGCAGCTTATCCCTTCTAGCGGGAGATATAAATACGCAGTATTTT. It specifies CASSLSLLAGDINTQYF.

The chain uses TRBV2 and TRBJ2-2, with D perhaps matching TRBD2 (5 bases). The CDR3 length is 15 residues. Trimming shortened V by 6 bases and J by 0 bases, and 11 bases separated the two germline ends. Germline V gene data show CDR1 as SNHLY and CDR2 as FYNNEI. The CDR3 coding sequence is TGTGCCAGCAGGGCGACTACAACGAACACCGGGGAGCTGTTTTTT. Translated, it gives CASRATTTNTGELFF.

The gene calls are TRBV24-1 and TRBJ2-2; D is uncertain. The V gene lost 4 bases and the J gene lost 7 bases, with 9 bases spanning the gap. The CDR3 is made up of 13 amino acids. The germline CDR1 and CDR2 sequences are KGHDR and SFDVKD. CDR3 DNA: TGTGCCACCAGTGACCGAAGGAGCGGGGAGCTGTTTTTT. Translation: CATSDRRSGELFF.

The chain has TRBV5-4 and TRBJ2-1; 7 nucleotides line up with TRBD2. The CDR3 spans 15 residues. V shed 4 bases, J shed 0 bases, and the junction held 4 bases outside the gene matches. Germline CDR1 is SGHNT and CDR2 is YYREEE (reference sequence). In DNA form, the CDR3 reads TGTGCCAGCAGCATGAGCGGGGTCTCCTACAATGAGCAGTTCTTC. It encodes CASSMSGVSYNEQFF.

This chain connects TRBV21-1 to TRBJ1-4; the listed D gene, TRBD1, was not tested against the DNA. TRBV21-1 is a pseudogene locus. The CDR3 extends over 16 amino acids. CDR3 bases: TGTGCCAGCAGCAAATTCATTACAGGGGTCAGTGAAAAACTGTTTTTT. Encoded protein: CASSKFITGVSEKLFF.

This clone was detected only once. The V gene is TRBV19, the J gene TRBJ2-3, with 12 bases aligning to TRBD2. J gave up 0 bases and V 7 bases, and 11 bases lay outside the gene matches. This CDR3 is built from 18 residues. Per germline, CDR1 LNHDA and CDR2 SQIVND (reference sequence). Written as DNA, the CDR3 is TGTGCCAGTACCCGGACTAGCGGGGTTACCTCGAGCACAGATACGCAGTATTTT. Translated, it gives CASTRTSGVTSSTDTQYF.

This rearrangement joins TRBV9 to TRBJ2-5; D perhaps matches TRBD2 (6 bases). Germline-derived CDR1 and CDR2 are SGDLS and YYNGEE. V dropped 4 bases and J dropped 5 bases, with 21 bases sitting between them. This CDR3 contains 16 residues. Here the CDR3 DNA reads TGTGCCAGCAGCTTCTGGACTATTCTGGCGGGGGAGACCCAGTACTTC. Protein sequence: CASSFWTILAGETQYF.

The chain carries TRBV3-1 (or the pseudogene TRBV3-2) and TRBJ2-3; TRBD2 aligns across 8 bases. The V gene's germline CDR1 is LGHDT and CDR2 YNNKEL (reference sequence). The CDR3 has 14 residues. V gave up 4 bases and J gave up 4 bases; unmatched junction bases: 4. In nucleotides, the CDR3 is TGTGCCAGCAGCCCGACTAGCGTAGCAGATACGCAGTATTTT. Translating it yields CASSPTSVADTQYF.